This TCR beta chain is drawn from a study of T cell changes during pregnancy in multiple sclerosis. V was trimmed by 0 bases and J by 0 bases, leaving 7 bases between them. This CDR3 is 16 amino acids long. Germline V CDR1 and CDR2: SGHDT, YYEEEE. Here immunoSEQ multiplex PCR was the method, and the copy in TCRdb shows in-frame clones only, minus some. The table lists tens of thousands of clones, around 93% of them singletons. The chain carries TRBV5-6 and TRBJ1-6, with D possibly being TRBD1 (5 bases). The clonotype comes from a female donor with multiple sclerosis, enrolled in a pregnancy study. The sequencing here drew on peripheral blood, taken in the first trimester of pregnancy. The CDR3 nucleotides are TGTGCCAGCAGCTTGGAGGGGATCTCCTATAATTCACCCCTCCACTTT. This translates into CASSLEGISYNSPLHF.